This TCR beta chain derives from a study of cytomegalovirus exposure and HLA in healthy donors. On the study more broadly: From about 179 million T cells, an earlier analysis saw 110 million or so unique TCR beta sequences. Study observations and caveats: A missense DCLRE1C variant was associated with V- and J-gene trimming of TCR beta chains in a later analysis, and an independent cohort replicated the association. Presence/absence analysis assumed near-uniform sequencing depth across donors.

These donors, healthy bone marrow donors, were studied. Primers: 60 Vbeta forward and 13 Jbeta reverse. The table came from immunoSEQ multiplex PCR; TCRdb's copy has only in-frame clones and leaves some out. This repertoire comprises just over 150,000 clones; its ten largest clones make up 1.3%. On this clone: Its antigen is not known.

Germline CDR1 reads LNHNV; CDR2 reads YYDKDF (reference sequence). V lost 3 bases and J lost 3, with 18 bases in between. The CDR3 runs 16 residues. The chain carries TRBV15 and TRBJ2-7, with D perhaps matching TRBD2 (6 bases). The sequenced sample consisted of PBMCs. The clonotype was recovered from a woman in her sixties or seventies in good health and CMV-seronegative. CDR3 nucleotides: TGTGCCACCAGCAGGTGGCGGGAAGGGCAGGACTACGAGCAGTACTTC. Translating gives CATSRWREGQDYEQYF.